These 4 T cell receptor beta chains originate from one sample sequenced in a study of ipilimumab plus nivolumab after autologous stem cell transplantation. Sequenced by immunoSEQ multiplex PCR; TCRdb stores in-frame clones only, minus some. The sample records about 15,000 clones, approximately 72% being singletons. Specimen: PBMCs, collected in a trial of ipilimumab plus nivolumab as post-transplant consolidation. All receptors come from a male donor with primary mediastinal lymphoma.

V usage is TRBV19 and J usage is TRBJ1-1; the match to TRBD1 covers 8 bases. CDR3 length equals 14 residues. After removal of 1 base from V and 4 bases from J, the junction contained 2 bases not matched to a gene. Germline loops: CDR1 LNHDA, CDR2 SQIVND (reference sequence). CDR3 amino acids: CASSIGTGGTEAFF. For the CDR3, the DNA is TGTGCCAGTAGTATAGGTACAGGGGGCACTGAAGCTTTCTTT.

The chain combines TRBV11-2 with TRBJ2-7, with 7 positions matching TRBD1. The V segment lost 5 bases and the J segment 1 base; nucleotides outside the gene matches: 11. The CDR3 totals 16 residues. The germline gives CDR1 SGHAT, CDR2 FQNNGV. DNA of the CDR3: TGTGCCAGCAGCCAGGGGCCCGGGACAGTGTCCTACGAGCAGTACTTC. Translating it yields CASSQGPGTVSYEQYF.

The rearrangement uses TRBV5-1 and TRBJ2-5; 7 bases agree with TRBD1. With 4 bases clipped from V and 5 bases from J, the junction kept 8 bases outside the gene matches. CDR3 length equals 14 residues. Germline V gene sequence: CDR1 SGHRS, CDR2 YFSETQ. The CDR3 nucleotides read TGCGCCAGCAGCGGACAGGCCCTTGGGGAGACCCAGTACTTC. Amino acid sequence: CASSGQALGETQYF.

This clone counts as medium-sized. The chain employs TRBV5-4 and TRBJ1-2; the D is unclear. Trimming cost V 4 bases and J 4 bases, with 8 bases left between them. Germline V gene lookup returns CDR1 SGHNT and CDR2 YYREEE (reference sequence). This CDR3 has 12 residues. The CDR3, as DNA: TGTGCCAGCAGCGTGAACAGCTATGGCTACACCTTC. This encodes CASSVNSYGYTF.